The rows below give T cell receptor beta chains drawn from one sample of a study of OX40 agonist ivuxolimab in advanced cancers. Sequencing was performed with immunoSEQ multiplex PCR; in TCRdb, only in-frame clones are kept and a portion is missing. The table records almost 85,000 clones, approximately 89% of them present only once. The specimen comprised CD4+ or CD8+ T cells sorted from blood, sampled in a trial of the OX40 agonist ivuxolimab. The receptors shown here come from an adult with an advanced solid tumor such as melanoma, head and neck, liver or kidney cancer. Each CDR3 is given with its conserved first and last residue. A D gene is named only where the DNA matches it firmly. Clone size is given for some rows only: seen once, a few or many times, or a class if the clone is expanded.

>TRBV28|.|TRBJ1-2|.
TGTGCCAGCAGGGGGGGGAACTATGGCTACACCTTC
CASRGGNYGYTF
>TRBV5-4|once|TRBJ1-6|TRBD1
TGTGCCAGCAGCTTAGGACAGGGGAACTCACCCCTCCACTTT
CASSLGQGNSPLHF
>TRBV28|.|TRBJ1-5|TRBD1
TGTGCCAGCAGTTCCGGGACAGGGGGGGTTGGTGTTAGCAATCAGCCCCAGCATTTT
CASSSGTGGVGVSNQPQHF
>TRBV12-1|.|TRBJ2-1|.
TGTGCCAGCAGGGAACTTGAGGGCAGGGAGGCCTACAATGAGCAGTTCTTC
CASRELEGREAYNEQFF
>TRBV6-6|.|TRBJ2-2|.
TGTGCCAGCAGTTATAAGGGTTTTACCGGGGAGCTGTTTTTT
CASSYKGFTGELFF
>TRBV4-2|.|TRBJ2-2|.
TGTGCCAGCAGCCAAGCTGCCTGGCGAACCGGGGAGCTGTTTTTT
CASSQAAWRTGELFF
>TRBV6-6|.|TRBJ2-5|.
TGTGCCAGCAGATCACAGGTTTTAAGTTTGGAGACCCAGTACTTC
CASRSQVLSLETQYF
>TRBV6-6|once|TRBJ2-7|.
TGTGCCAGCAGTCCCCGAGGGACTCGTTACGAGCAGTACTTC
CASSPRGTRYEQYF
>TRBV2|.|TRBJ1-1|.
TGTGCCAGCAGTGTTAGGAAGAACACTGAAGCTTTCTTT
CASSVRKNTEAFF
>TRBV7-9|few|TRBJ2-7|TRBD2
TGTGCCAGCGCTGGAGGGCGGGGGATGGACGAGCAGTACTTC
CASAGGRGMDEQYF
>TRBV5-1|.|TRBJ1-1|.
TGCGCCAGCAGCTTTGTAACCCAGGTTACAGGCACTGAAGCTTTCTTT
CASSFVTQVTGTEAFF
>TRBV5-5|.|TRBJ2-1|.
TGTGCCAGCAGCTTGGTAGGGTATGGTGAGCAGTTCTTC
CASSLVGYGEQFF
>TRBV19|.|TRBJ2-7|.
TGTGCCAGTGCTTCGCTTGAGCGGAGCTACGAGCAGTACTTC
CASASLERSYEQYF
>TRBV5-4|.|TRBJ1-6|.
TGTGCCAGCAGCCAGACCAATTCACCCCTCCACTTT
CASSQTNSPLHF
>TRBV15|.|TRBJ2-5|.
TGTGCCACCAGCAGAGATGCGGCCGGTACGCAAGAGACCCAGTACTTC
CATSRDAAGTQETQYF
>TRBV10-3|.|TRBJ2-7|.
TGTGCCATCAGTGAGTCCCAGGTGCGGTACGAGCAGTACTTC
CAISESQVRYEQYF
>TRBV7-2|few|TRBJ1-3|.
TGTGCCAGCAGCTTAACGCACGGGGCCAACACCATATATTTT
CASSLTHGANTIYF
>TRBV28|.|TRBJ1-2|.
TGTGCCAGCAGTTTATACAGGGCTAACTATGGCTACACCTTC
CASSLYRANYGYTF
>TRBV7-3|.|TRBJ1-1|.
TGTGCCAGCAGCTTAGAGGGGAGGACTGAAGCTTTCTTT
CASSLEGRTEAFF
>TRBV5-4|.|TRBJ1-2|.
TGTGCCAGCAGCTTGGTTCAGACACGCTGGGGCTACACCTTC
CASSLVQTRWGYTF
>TRBV11-3|.|TRBJ2-1|.
TGTGCCAGCAGCTTTAGGGGTGAGCAGTTCTTC
CASSFRGEQFF